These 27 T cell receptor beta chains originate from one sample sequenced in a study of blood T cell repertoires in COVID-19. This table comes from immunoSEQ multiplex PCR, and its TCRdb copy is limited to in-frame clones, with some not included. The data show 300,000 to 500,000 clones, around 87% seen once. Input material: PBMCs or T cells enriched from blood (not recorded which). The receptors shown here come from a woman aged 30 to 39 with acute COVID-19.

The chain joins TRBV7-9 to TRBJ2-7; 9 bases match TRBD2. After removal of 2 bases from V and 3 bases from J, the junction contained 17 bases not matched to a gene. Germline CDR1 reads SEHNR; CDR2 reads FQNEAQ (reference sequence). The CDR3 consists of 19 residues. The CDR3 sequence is CASSLSFYDPSGDHYEQYF. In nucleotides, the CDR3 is TGTGCCAGCAGCTTAAGTTTCTACGATCCTAGCGGGGACCACTACGAGCAGTACTTC. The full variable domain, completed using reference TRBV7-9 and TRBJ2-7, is DTGVSQNPRHKITKRGQNVTFRCDPISEHNRLYWYRQTLGQGPEFLTYFQNEAQLEKSRLLSDRFSAERPKGSFSTLEIQRTEQGDSAMYLCASSLSFYDPSGDHYEQYFGPGTRLTVT.

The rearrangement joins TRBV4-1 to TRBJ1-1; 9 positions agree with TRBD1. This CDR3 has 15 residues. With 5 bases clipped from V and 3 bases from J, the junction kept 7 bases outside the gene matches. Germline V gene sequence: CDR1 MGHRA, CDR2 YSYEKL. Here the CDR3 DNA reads TGCGCCAGCAGCACTACAGGGGGCGGGGACACTGAAGCTTTCTTT. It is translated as CASSTTGGGDTEAFF.

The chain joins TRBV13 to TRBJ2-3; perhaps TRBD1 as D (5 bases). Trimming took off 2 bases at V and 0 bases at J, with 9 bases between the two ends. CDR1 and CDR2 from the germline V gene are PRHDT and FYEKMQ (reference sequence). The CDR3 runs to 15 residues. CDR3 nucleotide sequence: TGTGCCAGCAGCTTAACCGGACACAGCACAGATACGCAGTATTTT. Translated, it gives CASSLTGHSTDTQYF.

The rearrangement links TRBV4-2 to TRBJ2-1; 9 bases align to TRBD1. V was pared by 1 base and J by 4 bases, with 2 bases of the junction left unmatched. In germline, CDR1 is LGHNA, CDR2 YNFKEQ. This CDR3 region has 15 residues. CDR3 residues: CASSQGTGAYNEQFF. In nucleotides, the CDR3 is TGTGCCAGCAGCCAAGGGACAGGGGCATACAATGAGCAGTTCTTC.

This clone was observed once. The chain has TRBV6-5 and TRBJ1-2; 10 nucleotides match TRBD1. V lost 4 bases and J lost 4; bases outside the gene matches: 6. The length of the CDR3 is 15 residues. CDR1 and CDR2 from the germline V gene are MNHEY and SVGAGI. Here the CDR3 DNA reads TGTGCCAGCAGTTTGGGACAGGGGATAAGCTATGGCTACACCTTC. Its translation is CASSLGQGISYGYTF.

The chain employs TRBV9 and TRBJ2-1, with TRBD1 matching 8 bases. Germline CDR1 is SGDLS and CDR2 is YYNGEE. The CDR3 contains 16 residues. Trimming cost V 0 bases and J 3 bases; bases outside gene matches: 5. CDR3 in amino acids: CASSVVGTGFYNEQFF. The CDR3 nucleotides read TGTGCCAGCAGCGTAGTCGGGACAGGCTTCTACAATGAGCAGTTCTTC.

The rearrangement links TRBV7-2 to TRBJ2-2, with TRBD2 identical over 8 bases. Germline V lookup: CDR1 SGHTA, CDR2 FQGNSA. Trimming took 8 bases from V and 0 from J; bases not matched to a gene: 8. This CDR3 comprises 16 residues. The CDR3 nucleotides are TGTGCCAGCGAAAGACGGGGGGGTTCGAACACCGGGGAGCTGTTTTTT. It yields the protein CASERRGGSNTGELFF.

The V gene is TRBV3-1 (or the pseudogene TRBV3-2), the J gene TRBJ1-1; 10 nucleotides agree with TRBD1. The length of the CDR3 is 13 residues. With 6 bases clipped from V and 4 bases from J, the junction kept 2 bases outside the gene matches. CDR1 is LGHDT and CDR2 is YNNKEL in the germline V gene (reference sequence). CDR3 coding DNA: TGTGCCAGCAGGGGACAGGGGAGCACTGAAGCTTTCTTT. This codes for CASRGQGSTEAFF.

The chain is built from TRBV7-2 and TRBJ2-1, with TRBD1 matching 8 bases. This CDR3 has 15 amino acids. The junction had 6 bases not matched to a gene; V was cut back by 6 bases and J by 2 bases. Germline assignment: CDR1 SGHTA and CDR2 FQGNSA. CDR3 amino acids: CASSTQGDPYNEQFF. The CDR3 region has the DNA TGTGCCAGCAGTACACAGGGGGACCCCTACAATGAGCAGTTCTTC.

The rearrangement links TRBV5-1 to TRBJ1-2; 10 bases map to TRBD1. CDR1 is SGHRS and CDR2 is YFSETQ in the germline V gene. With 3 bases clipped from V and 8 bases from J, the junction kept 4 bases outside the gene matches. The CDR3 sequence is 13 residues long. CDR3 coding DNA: TGCGCCAGCAGCTGGACAGGGGGTGAGGGCTACACCTTC. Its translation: CASSWTGGEGYTF.

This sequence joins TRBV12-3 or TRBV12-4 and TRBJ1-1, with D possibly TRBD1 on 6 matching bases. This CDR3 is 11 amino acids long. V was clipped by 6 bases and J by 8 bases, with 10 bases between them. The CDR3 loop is CASSPTGEAFF. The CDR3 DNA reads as TGTGCCAGCAGCCCAACAGGGGAAGCTTTCTTT.

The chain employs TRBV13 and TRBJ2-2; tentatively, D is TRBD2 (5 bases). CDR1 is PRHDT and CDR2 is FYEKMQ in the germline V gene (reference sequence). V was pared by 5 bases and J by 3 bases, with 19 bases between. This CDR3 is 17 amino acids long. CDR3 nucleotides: TGTGCCAGCAGCCCCTATCCTGCGGGCAGGTACACCGGGGAGCTGTTTTTT. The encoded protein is CASSPYPAGRYTGELFF. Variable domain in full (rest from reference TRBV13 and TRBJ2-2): AAGVIQSPRHLIKEKRETATLKCYPIPRHDTVYWYQQGPGQDPQFLISFYEKMQSDKGSIPDRFSAQQFSDYHSELNMSSLELGDSALYFCASSPYPAGRYTGELFFGEGSRLTVL.

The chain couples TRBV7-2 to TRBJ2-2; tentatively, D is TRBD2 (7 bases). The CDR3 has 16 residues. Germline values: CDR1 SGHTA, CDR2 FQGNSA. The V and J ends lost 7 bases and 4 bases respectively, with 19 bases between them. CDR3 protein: CASTDPGGRVTGELFF. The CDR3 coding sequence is TGTGCCAGCACCGATCCCGGGGGGCGGGTCACCGGGGAGCTGTTTTTT.

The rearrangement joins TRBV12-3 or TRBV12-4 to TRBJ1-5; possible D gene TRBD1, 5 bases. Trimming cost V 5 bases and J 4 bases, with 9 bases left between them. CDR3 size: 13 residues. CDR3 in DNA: TGTGCCAGCAGTACAGGTTGGAATCAGCCCCAGCATTTT. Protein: CASSTGWNQPQHF.

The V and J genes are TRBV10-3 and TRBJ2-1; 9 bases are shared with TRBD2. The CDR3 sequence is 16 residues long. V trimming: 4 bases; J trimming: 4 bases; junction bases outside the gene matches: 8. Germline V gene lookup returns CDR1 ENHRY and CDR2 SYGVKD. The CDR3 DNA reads TGTGCCATCAGTGCGCGGGAGGGGCCGAGTTACAATGAGCAGTTCTTC. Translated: CAISAREGPSYNEQFF.

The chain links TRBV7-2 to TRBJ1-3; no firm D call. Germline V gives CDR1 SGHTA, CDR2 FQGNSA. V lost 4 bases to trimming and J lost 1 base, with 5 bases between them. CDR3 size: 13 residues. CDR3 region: CASSSESGNTIYF. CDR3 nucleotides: TGTGCCAGCAGCTCCGAGTCTGGAAACACCATATATTTT. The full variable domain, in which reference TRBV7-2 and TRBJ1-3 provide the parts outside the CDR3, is GAGVSQSPSNKVTEKGKDVELRCDPISGHTALYWYRQSLGQGLEFLIYFQGNSAPDKSGLPSDRFSAERTGGSVSTLTIQRTQQEDSAVYLCASSSESGNTIYFGEGSWLTVV.

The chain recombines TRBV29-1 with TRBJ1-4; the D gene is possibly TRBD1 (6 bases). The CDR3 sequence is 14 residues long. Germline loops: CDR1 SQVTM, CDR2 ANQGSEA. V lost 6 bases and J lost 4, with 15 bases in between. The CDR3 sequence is CSVAKTGYNEKLFF. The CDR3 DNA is TGCAGCGTGGCTAAAACAGGGTATAATGAAAAACTGTTTTTT.

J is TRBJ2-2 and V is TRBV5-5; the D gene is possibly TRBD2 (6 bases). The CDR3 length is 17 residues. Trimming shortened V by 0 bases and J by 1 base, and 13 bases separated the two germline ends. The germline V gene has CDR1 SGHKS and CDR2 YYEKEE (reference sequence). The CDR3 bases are TGTGCCAGCAGCTTGGCCGGTAGGACTAAGAACACCGGGGAGCTGTTTTTT. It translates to CASSLAGRTKNTGELFF.

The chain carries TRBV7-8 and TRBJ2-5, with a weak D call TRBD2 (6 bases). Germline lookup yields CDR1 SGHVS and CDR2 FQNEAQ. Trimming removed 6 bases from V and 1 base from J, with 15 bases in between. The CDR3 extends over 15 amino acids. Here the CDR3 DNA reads TGTGCCAGCAGTCAGGTCGGGACTCTCCAAGAGACCCAGTACTTC. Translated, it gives CASSQVGTLQETQYF.

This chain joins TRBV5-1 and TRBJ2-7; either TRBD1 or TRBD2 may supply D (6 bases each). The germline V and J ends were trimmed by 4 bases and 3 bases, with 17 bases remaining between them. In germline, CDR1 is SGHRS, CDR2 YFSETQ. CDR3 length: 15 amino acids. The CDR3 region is CASSLGGRGNYEQYF. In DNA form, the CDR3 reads TGCGCCAGCAGCCTGGGAGGCAGGGGAAACTACGAGCAGTACTTC.

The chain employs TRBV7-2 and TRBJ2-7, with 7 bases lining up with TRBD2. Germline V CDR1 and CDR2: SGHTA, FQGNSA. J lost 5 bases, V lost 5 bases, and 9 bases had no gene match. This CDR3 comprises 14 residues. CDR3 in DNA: TGTGCCAGCAGCATGCGCACTAGCGTCCACGAGCAGTACTTC. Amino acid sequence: CASSMRTSVHEQYF.

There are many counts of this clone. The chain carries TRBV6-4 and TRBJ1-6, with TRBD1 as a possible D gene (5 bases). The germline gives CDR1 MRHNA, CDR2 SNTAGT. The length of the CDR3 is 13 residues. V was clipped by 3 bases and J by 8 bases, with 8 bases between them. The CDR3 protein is CASSEDSDSPLHF. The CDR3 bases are TGTGCCAGCAGTGAAGACAGTGATTCACCCCTCCACTTT.

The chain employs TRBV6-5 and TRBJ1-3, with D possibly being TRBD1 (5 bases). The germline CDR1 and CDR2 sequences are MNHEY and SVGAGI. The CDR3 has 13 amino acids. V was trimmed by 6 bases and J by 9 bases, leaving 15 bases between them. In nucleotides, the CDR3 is TGTGCCAGCAGCGGACGAGGGAGGGGCACCATATATTTT. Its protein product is CASSGRGRGTIYF.

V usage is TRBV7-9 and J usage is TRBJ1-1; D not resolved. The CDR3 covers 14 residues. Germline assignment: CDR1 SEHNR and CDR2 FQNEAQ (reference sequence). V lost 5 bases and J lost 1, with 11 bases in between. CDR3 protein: CASSPRVWNTEAFF. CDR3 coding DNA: TGTGCCAGCAGCCCCCGTGTATGGAACACTGAAGCTTTCTTT.

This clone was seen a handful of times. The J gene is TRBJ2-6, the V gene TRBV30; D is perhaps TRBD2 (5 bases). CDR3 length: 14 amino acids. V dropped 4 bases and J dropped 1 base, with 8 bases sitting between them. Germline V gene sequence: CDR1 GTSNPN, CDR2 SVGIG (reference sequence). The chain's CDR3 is CAWNPGSGANVLTF. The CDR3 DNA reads TGTGCCTGGAATCCGGGGTCTGGGGCCAACGTCCTGACTTTC.

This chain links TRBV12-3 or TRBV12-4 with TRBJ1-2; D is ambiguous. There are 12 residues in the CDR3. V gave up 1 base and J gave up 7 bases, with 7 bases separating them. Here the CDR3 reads CASSLEEGGYTF. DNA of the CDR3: TGTGCCAGCAGTTTAGAAGAGGGTGGCTACACCTTC.

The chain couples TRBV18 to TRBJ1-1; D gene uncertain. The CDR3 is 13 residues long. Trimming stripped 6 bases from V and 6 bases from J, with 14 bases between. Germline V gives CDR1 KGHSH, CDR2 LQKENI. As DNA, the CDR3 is TGTGCCAGCTCTCCGACGAGGTGGTCTGAAGCTTTCTTT. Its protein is CASSPTRWSEAFF.